Each of the 30 T cell receptor beta chains below was sequenced from the same sample in a study of cytomegalovirus exposure and HLA in healthy donors. 60 Vbeta and 13 Jbeta primers were used in PCR. Clones were sequenced by immunoSEQ multiplex PCR, and TCRdb holds only the in-frame ones, with some missing. The sample yields some 110,000 clones, roughly 76% seen once. The specimen was PBMCs. Receptors were obtained from a woman in her sixties or seventies in good health and CMV-seropositive.

The gene calls are TRBV30 and TRBJ2-5; 9 bases are a match to TRBD1. CDR1 and CDR2 from the germline V gene are GTSNPN and SVGIG (reference sequence). CDR3 length equals 12 residues. The V segment lost 7 bases and the J segment 4 bases; nucleotides outside the gene matches: 4. The CDR3 here is CASTGGGETQYF. The CDR3 bases are TGTGCCTCGACAGGGGGAGGAGAGACCCAGTACTTC.

The V and J genes are TRBV27 and TRBJ2-1; D gene unclear. The CDR3 runs to 14 residues. From germline, CDR1 is MNHEY and CDR2 SMNVEV (reference sequence). Deletions cut 6 bases from V and 6 bases from J, with 15 bases between. DNA of the CDR3: TGTGCCAGCAGGGTAAGGAGTTCTACCAATGAGCAGTTCTTC. It is translated as CASRVRSSTNEQFF.

This chain's CDR3 is CASSLRGFNQPQHF. CDR3 DNA: TGTGCCAGCAGTTTAAGAGGGTTCAATCAGCCCCAGCATTTT. The gene calls are TRBV27 and TRBJ1-5; D not certain. Looked up from germline, CDR1 is MNHEY and CDR2 is SMNVEV (reference sequence). V shed 2 bases and J shed 3 bases, with 8 bases lying between them. This CDR3 comprises 14 residues.

The chain employs TRBV7-2 and TRBJ2-5; D unresolved. This CDR3 has 15 residues. Germline V gene lookup returns CDR1 SGHTA and CDR2 FQGNSA. Trimming removed 5 bases from V and 11 bases from J, with 24 bases in between. CDR3 residues: CASSRIASSSAGQYF. The CDR3, as DNA: TGTGCCAGCAGCCGAATTGCGTCATCCAGCGCTGGGCAGTACTTC. Full variable domain (rest looked up from reference TRBV7-2 and TRBJ2-5): GAGVSQSPSNKVTEKGKDVELRCDPISGHTALYWYRQSLGQGLEFLIYFQGNSAPDKSGLPSDRFSAERTGGSVSTLTIQRTQQEDSAVYLCASSRIASSSAGQYFGPGTRLLVL.

The gene calls are TRBV9 and TRBJ2-1, with 10 bases aligning to TRBD1. Germline lookup yields CDR1 SGDLS and CDR2 YYNGEE. Germline trimming cut 4 bases from V and 2 bases from J; bases unmatched to any gene: 3. The CDR3 sequence is 15 residues long. CDR3 amino acids: CASSFGQGAYNEQFF. Here the CDR3 DNA reads TGTGCCAGCAGCTTTGGACAGGGGGCCTACAATGAGCAGTTCTTC.

V usage is TRBV5-1 and J usage is TRBJ2-2; maybe TRBD2 (7 bases). This CDR3 comprises 15 residues. CDR1 and CDR2 from the germline V gene are SGHRS and YFSETQ. V gave up 7 bases and J gave up 0 bases, with 13 bases separating them. The CDR3, as DNA: TGCGCCAGCTCTACGGGGGGCGCGAACACCGGGGAGCTGTTTTTT. This translates into CASSTGGANTGELFF.

The CDR3 reads CASSPGDRGEAFF. The CDR3 DNA sequence: TGCGCCAGCAGCCCGGGAGACAGGGGCGAAGCTTTCTTT. This chain links TRBV5-1 with TRBJ1-1, with 8 positions matching TRBD1. Per the germline V gene, CDR1 is SGHRS and CDR2 is YFSETQ. This CDR3 region has 13 residues. J gave up 8 bases and V 4 bases, and 7 bases lay outside the gene matches.

The rearrangement links TRBV7-9 to TRBJ1-1, with D possibly TRBD1 on 6 matching bases. The CDR3 sequence is 15 residues long. With 0 bases removed from V and 1 base from J, the gap between germline ends came to 9 bases. Germline lookup yields CDR1 SEHNR and CDR2 FQNEAQ (reference sequence). The CDR3 coding sequence is TGTGCCAGCAGCTTAGCCAAGGGACAGAACACTGAAGCTTTCTTT. It encodes CASSLAKGQNTEAFF.

V usage is TRBV5-1 and J usage is TRBJ2-1, with 9 bases identical to TRBD2. J was trimmed by 2 bases and V by 0 bases; bases with no gene match: 3. Germline lookup yields CDR1 SGHRS and CDR2 YFSETQ. The CDR3 spans 16 residues. DNA of the CDR3: TGCGCCAGCAGCTTGGAGGGGACTAGCCCCTACAATGAGCAGTTCTTC. Encoded protein: CASSLEGTSPYNEQFF.

The chain combines TRBV7-6 with TRBJ1-5; TRBD1 is a possible D gene (5 bases). The germline gives CDR1 SGHVS, CDR2 FNYEAQ. This CDR3 is built from 16 residues. V lost 1 base and J lost 2, with 12 bases in between. CDR3 residues: CASSLGQGQGNQPQHF. The CDR3 DNA reads TGTGCCAGCAGCTTAGGGCAGGGCCAGGGCAATCAGCCCCAGCATTTT.

The J gene is TRBJ1-6, the V gene TRBV30, with TRBD1 identical over 8 bases. This CDR3 contains 14 residues. Per the germline V gene, CDR1 is GTSNPN and CDR2 is SVGIG (reference sequence). Unmatched junction bases numbered 6, after V lost 1 base and J lost 10 bases. CDR3 region: CAWSASRQGSPLHF. DNA for the CDR3: TGTGCCTGGAGTGCAAGTCGACAGGGGTCACCCCTCCACTTT.

This chain connects TRBV5-1 to TRBJ1-1, with a possible D match to TRBD1 (5 bases). The CDR3 is 15 residues long. V lost 2 bases and J 2 bases, leaving 13 bases between the germline ends. Germline V gene sequence: CDR1 SGHRS, CDR2 YFSETQ. CDR3 nucleotides: TGCGCCAGCAGCTTTACAACAGGAGTAAACACTGAAGCTTTCTTT. It is translated as CASSFTTGVNTEAFF.

The chain combines TRBV28 with TRBJ1-1, with D unclear. CDR1 is MDHEN and CDR2 is SYDVKM in the germline V gene. CDR3 size: 12 residues. Deletions cut 5 bases from V and 9 bases from J, with 13 bases between. CDR3 nucleotide sequence: TGTGCCAGCAGTCGGTCGGGGAGGAAAGCTTTCTTT. Amino acid sequence: CASSRSGRKAFF.

This clone was observed a handful of times. J is TRBJ2-3 and V is TRBV5-1; the match to TRBD2 covers 8 bases. Germline loops: CDR1 SGHRS, CDR2 YFSETQ. The CDR3 covers 16 residues. The V gene end was trimmed by 4 bases and the J gene end by 3 bases; junction bases not matched to a gene: 10. The chain's CDR3 is CASSKFIGGRTDTQYF. CDR3 bases: TGCGCCAGCAGCAAGTTCATTGGCGGGAGGACAGATACGCAGTATTTT.

This rearrangement joins TRBV5-4 to TRBJ2-3, with 15 nucleotides matching TRBD2. After removal of 4 bases from V and 6 bases from J, the junction contained 6 bases not matched to a gene. Germline-derived CDR1 and CDR2 are SGHNT and YYREEE (reference sequence). The CDR3 covers 16 residues. The CDR3 loop is CASSPGLAGGLDTQYF. In DNA form, the CDR3 reads TGTGCCAGCAGCCCAGGACTAGCGGGAGGGCTGGATACGCAGTATTTT.

The V gene is TRBV19, the J gene TRBJ1-4, with TRBD1 as a possible D gene (6 bases). The CDR3 loop spans 12 amino acids. Germline assignment: CDR1 LNHDA and CDR2 SQIVND (reference sequence). Deletions cut 5 bases from V and 5 bases from J, with 6 bases between. The CDR3 is CASSQGNEKLFF. The CDR3 DNA follows: TGTGCCAGTAGTCAGGGGAATGAAAAACTGTTTTTT.

The CDR3 sequence is CASSATGIYNQPQHF. The DNA of the CDR3 is TGTGCCAGCAGCGCGACAGGGATATACAATCAGCCCCAGCATTTT. The chain links TRBV7-9 to TRBJ1-5, with 7 bases that match TRBD1. The CDR3 consists of 15 residues. The trim removed 5 bases at V and 3 bases at J, leaving 7 bases unmatched. The V gene's germline CDR1 is SEHNR and CDR2 FQNEAQ (reference sequence).

This clone came up once. This rearrangement joins TRBV18 to TRBJ2-5, with TRBD1 as a possible D gene (6 bases). CDR1 is KGHSH and CDR2 is LQKENI in the germline V gene. This CDR3 is 16 amino acids long. V was pared by 3 bases and J by 5 bases, with 19 bases between. The CDR3 sequence: CASSPGQKAFRETQYF. CDR3 nucleotides: TGTGCCAGCTCACCCGGACAGAAAGCCTTCAGGGAGACCCAGTACTTC.

The chain recombines TRBV5-5 with TRBJ2-1, with 11 bases fitting TRBD1. CDR3 size: 15 residues. From germline, CDR1 is SGHKS and CDR2 YYEKEE (reference sequence). With 4 bases clipped from V and 3 bases from J, the junction kept 3 bases outside the gene matches. The CDR3 DNA sequence: TGTGCCAGCAGCGGGGGACAGGGGGGCTACAATGAGCAGTTCTTC. It translates to CASSGGQGGYNEQFF.

The chain is built from TRBV19 and TRBJ2-5; a weak D match, TRBD2 (5 bases). The CDR3 is 16 residues long. Germline CDR1 and CDR2: LNHDA and SQIVND (reference sequence). Trimming removed 4 bases at V and 5 bases at J, with 20 bases between. The CDR3 is CASSTGKDLRGETQYF. The CDR3 DNA sequence: TGTGCCAGTAGTACTGGTAAAGATCTCCGAGGGGAGACCCAGTACTTC.

The J gene is TRBJ1-2, the V gene TRBV5-1, with a possible D match to TRBD1 (5 bases). This CDR3 is 12 amino acids long. V lost 3 bases and J lost 7, with 10 bases in between. Germline CDR1 SGHRS, CDR2 YFSETQ. The CDR3 loop reads CASSSAGGGYTF. The CDR3 nucleotides are TGCGCCAGCAGCTCTGCGGGGGGTGGCTACACCTTC.

The chain is built from TRBV19 and TRBJ1-2, with a tentative D call TRBD1 (5 bases). CDR1 and CDR2 (germline): LNHDA, SQIVND (reference sequence). CDR3 length equals 16 residues. Trimming cost V 6 bases and J 4 bases, with 21 bases left between them. CDR3 in amino acids: CASSPTGQGGGYGYTF. DNA of the CDR3: TGTGCCAGTAGCCCTACGGGCCAGGGCGGCGGCTATGGCTACACCTTC.

V usage is TRBV7-9 and J usage is TRBJ1-2, with D hard to call. Germline CDR1 is SEHNR and CDR2 is FQNEAQ (reference sequence). V was clipped by 7 bases and J by 2 bases, with 11 bases between them. This CDR3 is 13 amino acids long. The CDR3 reads CASIPTGNYGYTF. Written as DNA, the CDR3 is TGTGCCAGCATCCCAACGGGAAACTATGGCTACACCTTC.

The chain is built from TRBV7-2 and TRBJ2-3; TRBD2 matches 9 bases. This CDR3 has 16 amino acids. V was pared by 1 base and J by 2 bases, with 4 bases of the junction left unmatched. Per the germline V gene, CDR1 is SGHTA and CDR2 is FQGNSA. The CDR3 sequence: CASSLVGGGATDTQYF. DNA for the CDR3: TGTGCCAGCAGCTTAGTCGGCGGGGGGGCCACAGATACGCAGTATTTT.

CDR3 in amino acids: CASSQDWASGRINEQFF. DNA for the CDR3: TGCGCCAGCAGCCAAGATTGGGCGAGCGGCCGGATAAATGAGCAGTTCTTC. V gene TRBV4-3 combines with J gene TRBJ2-1, with D possibly TRBD2 on 5 matching bases. V shed 0 bases and J shed 7 bases, with 19 bases lying between them. The CDR3 spans 17 residues. Germline V CDR1 and CDR2: LGHNA, YSLEER.

The chain has TRBV5-1 and TRBJ2-3; D is possibly TRBD2 (5 bases). The germline gives CDR1 SGHRS, CDR2 YFSETQ. The CDR3 is 14 amino acids. The V end lost 2 bases, the J end lost 2 bases, and 9 bases lay between the germline ends. The CDR3 region has the DNA TGCGCCAGCAGCTTTGGCGGGTACACAGATACGCAGTATTTT. Translation: CASSFGGYTDTQYF.

This rearrangement joins TRBV7-9 to TRBJ2-3; possibly TRBD2 for D (6 bases). Trimming took 1 base from V and 1 from J, leaving 12 bases between them. Germline CDR1 is SEHNR and CDR2 is FQNEAQ (reference sequence). The CDR3 sequence is 16 residues long. CDR3 sequence: CASSLGTNPRTDTQYF. DNA for the CDR3: TGTGCCAGCAGCTTAGGGACTAACCCACGCACAGATACGCAGTATTTT.

V is TRBV30 and J is TRBJ2-2; 10 nucleotides align to TRBD1. CDR3 length equals 15 residues. Germline loops: CDR1 GTSNPN, CDR2 SVGIG (reference sequence). V lost 3 bases and J lost 4; bases outside the gene matches: 5. The CDR3 sequence: CAWRTGGYGTGELFF. CDR3 in DNA: TGTGCCTGGAGGACAGGGGGCTATGGCACCGGGGAGCTGTTTTTT. The full variable domain, completed using reference TRBV30 and TRBJ2-2, is SQTIHQWPATLVQPVGSPLSLECTVEGTSNPNLYWYRQAAGRGLQLLFYSVGIGQISSEVPQNLSASRPQDRQFILSSKKLLLSDSGFYLCAWRTGGYGTGELFFGEGSRLTVL.

The chain employs TRBV6-6 and TRBJ2-2; D gene ambiguous. The CDR3 totals 14 residues. CDR1 is MNHNY, CDR2 SVGAGI, per germline (reference sequence). Between the trimmed V and J ends, which lost 6 bases and 7 bases, there was a span of 15 bases. CDR3 residues: CASRRLFKDGELFF. In nucleotides, the CDR3 is TGTGCCAGCAGGAGGCTTTTTAAGGACGGGGAGCTGTTTTTT.

The V and J genes are TRBV2 and TRBJ1-2; the D is unclear. The V end lost 7 bases, the J end lost 8 bases, and 14 bases lay between the germline ends. This CDR3 is built from 12 residues. Looked up from germline, CDR1 is SNHLY and CDR2 is FYNNEI. For the CDR3, the DNA is TGTGCCAGCAAACAGCAGGCGTGGGGCTACACCTTC. Protein sequence: CASKQQAWGYTF.